This paragraph covers one T cell receptor beta chain sequence. The CDR3 covers 13 residues. The V end lost 5 bases, the J end lost 5 bases, and 12 bases lay between the germline ends. Germline CDR1 reads SGHTA; CDR2 reads FQGTGA. These data are taken from a study of T cell changes during pregnancy in multiple sclerosis. Sequencing was performed with immunoSEQ multiplex PCR; in TCRdb, only in-frame clones are kept and a portion is missing. The repertoire holds roughly 56,000 clones, with roughly nine tenths as singletons. The specimen comprised CD4+ T cells from peripheral blood mononuclear cells, sampled after pregnancy. The chain links TRBV7-3 to TRBJ1-1, with D perhaps matching TRBD1 (5 bases). The clonotype was recovered from a female donor in good health, enrolled as a control in a pregnancy study. The chain's CDR3 is CASSPTGGTEAFF. DNA for the CDR3: TGTGCCAGCAGCCCCACGGGGGGGACTGAAGCTTTCTTT.